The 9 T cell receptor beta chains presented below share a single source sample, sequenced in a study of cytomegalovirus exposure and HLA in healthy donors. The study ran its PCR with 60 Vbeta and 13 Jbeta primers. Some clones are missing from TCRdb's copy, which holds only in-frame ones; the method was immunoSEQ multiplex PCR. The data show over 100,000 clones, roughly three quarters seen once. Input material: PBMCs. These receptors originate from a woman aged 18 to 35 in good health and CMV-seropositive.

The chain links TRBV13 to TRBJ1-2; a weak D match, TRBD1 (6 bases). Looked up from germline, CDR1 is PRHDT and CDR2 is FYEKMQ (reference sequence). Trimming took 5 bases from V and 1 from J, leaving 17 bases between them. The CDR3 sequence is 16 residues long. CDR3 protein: CASSPGTGGLNYGYTF. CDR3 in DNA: TGTGCCAGCAGCCCGGGGACGGGGGGGCTTAACTATGGCTACACCTTC.

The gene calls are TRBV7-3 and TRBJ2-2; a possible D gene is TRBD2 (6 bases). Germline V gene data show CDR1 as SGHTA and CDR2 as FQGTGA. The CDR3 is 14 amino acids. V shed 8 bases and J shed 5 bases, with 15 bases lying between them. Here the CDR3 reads CASRPSRETGELFF. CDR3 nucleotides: TGTGCCAGCCGACCTAGCCGGGAGACCGGGGAGCTGTTTTTT. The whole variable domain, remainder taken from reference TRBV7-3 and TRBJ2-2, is GAGVSQTPSNKVTEKGKYVELRCDPISGHTALYWYRQSLGQGPEFLIYFQGTGAADDSGLPNDRFFAVRPEGSVSTLKIQRTERGDSAVYLCASRPSRETGELFFGEGSRLTVL.

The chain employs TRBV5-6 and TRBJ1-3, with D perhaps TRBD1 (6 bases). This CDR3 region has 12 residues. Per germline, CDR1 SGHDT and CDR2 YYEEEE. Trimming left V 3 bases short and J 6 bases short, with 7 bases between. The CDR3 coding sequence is TGTGCCAGCAGCTCGGGACAAAACACCATATATTTT. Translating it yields CASSSGQNTIYF.

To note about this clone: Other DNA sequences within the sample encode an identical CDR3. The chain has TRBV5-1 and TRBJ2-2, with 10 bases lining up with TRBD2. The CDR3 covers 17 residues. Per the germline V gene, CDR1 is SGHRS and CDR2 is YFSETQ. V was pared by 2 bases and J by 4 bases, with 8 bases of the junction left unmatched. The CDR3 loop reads CASSLRTSGGGTGELFF. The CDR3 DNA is TGCGCCAGCAGCTTAAGGACCAGCGGGGGGGGCACCGGGGAGCTGTTTTTT.

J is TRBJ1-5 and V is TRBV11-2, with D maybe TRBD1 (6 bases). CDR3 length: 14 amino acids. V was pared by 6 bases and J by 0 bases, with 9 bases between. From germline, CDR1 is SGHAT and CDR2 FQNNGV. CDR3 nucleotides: TGTGCCAGCAGTCCGGACAGTAGCAATCAGCCCCAGCATTTT. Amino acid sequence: CASSPDSSNQPQHF.

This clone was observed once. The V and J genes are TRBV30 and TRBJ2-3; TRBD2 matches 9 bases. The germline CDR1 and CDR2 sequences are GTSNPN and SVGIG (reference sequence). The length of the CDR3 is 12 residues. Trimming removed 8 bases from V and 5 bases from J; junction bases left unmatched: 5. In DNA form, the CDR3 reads TGTGCCCGGACTAGCGTTGGAGATACGCAGTATTTT. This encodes CARTSVGDTQYF.

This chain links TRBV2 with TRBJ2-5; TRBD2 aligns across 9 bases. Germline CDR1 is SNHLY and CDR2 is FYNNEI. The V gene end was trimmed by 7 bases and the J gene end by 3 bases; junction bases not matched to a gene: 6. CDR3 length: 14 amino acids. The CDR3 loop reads CASNSGSMEETQYF. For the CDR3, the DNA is TGTGCCAGCAATAGCGGGAGTATGGAAGAGACCCAGTACTTC.

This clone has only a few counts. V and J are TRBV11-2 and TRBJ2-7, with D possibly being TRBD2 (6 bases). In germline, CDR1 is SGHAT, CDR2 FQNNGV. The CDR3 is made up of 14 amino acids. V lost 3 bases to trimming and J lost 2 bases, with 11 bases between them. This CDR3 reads CASSFGAGTYEQYF. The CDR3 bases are TGTGCCAGCAGCTTTGGGGCGGGGACCTACGAGCAGTACTTC. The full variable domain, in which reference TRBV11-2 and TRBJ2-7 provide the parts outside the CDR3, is EAGVAQSPRYKIIEKRQSVAFWCNPISGHATLYWYQQILGQGPKLLIQFQNNGVVDDSQLPKDRFSAERLKGVDSTLKIQPAKLEDSAVYLCASSFGAGTYEQYFGPGTRLTVT.

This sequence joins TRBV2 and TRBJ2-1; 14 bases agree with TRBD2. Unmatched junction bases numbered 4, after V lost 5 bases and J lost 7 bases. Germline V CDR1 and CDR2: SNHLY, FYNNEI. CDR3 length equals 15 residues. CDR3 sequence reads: CASSRLAGGENEQFF. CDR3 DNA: TGTGCCAGCAGTCGACTAGCGGGAGGGGAGAATGAGCAGTTCTTC.